This T cell receptor beta chain was profiled in a study of beta chain features in type 1 diabetes. Study-wide results and caveats: In cDNA sequencing, cells with high TCR expression could be over-represented. Type 1 diabetes patients had TCRB CDR3s that were shorter (moderately but significantly so) in all four CD4+ subsets.

In this sample, this clone turned up once. No antigen is known for it. Every isolated RNA sample was fully reverse transcribed, so sequencing captured expressed TCRB transcripts. The protocol was immunoSEQ multiplex PCR, while the TCRdb copy is restricted to in-frame clones and leaves out a portion. The data contain 310,000 or so clones, over 7% of them singletons. Sequenced sample: central memory CD4+ T cells from blood. This receptor was taken from a man aged 25-45 years with type 1 diabetes.

This chain's CDR3 is CATSKPEDSSYNEQFF. CDR3 coding DNA: TGTGCCACCAGCAAACCTGAGGACAGCTCCTACAATGAGCAGTTCTTC. The genes are TRBV15 and TRBJ2-1; tentative D call: TRBD1 (6 bases). The V end was cut by 4 bases, the J end by 0 bases, with 13 bases between. CDR3 length: 16 residues. Germline values: CDR1 LNHNV, CDR2 YYDKDF (reference sequence).